Presented here are 29 T cell receptor beta chains from one specimen sequenced in a study of shared clonotypes between healthy human individuals (dated by TCRdb to 2020 to 2022). Receptors were amplified or captured by the immunoSEQ multiplex PCR assay. This immuneACCESS table, as held by TCRdb, lists in-frame sequences with V and J called but not all clones. Of the missing ones, under half trace to an unresolved V gene in checked studies; the others have no known cause. Counted in this sample were about 2 million clones; less than 95% of them appeared once. The ten largest clones take up approximately 1.2% of the sample. CD8 naive samples were CD45RO-negative cells positively selected for CCR7, giving a CD45RA+CCR7+ population that excluded TemRA cells. The sequenced material came from naive CD8+ T cells sorted from blood. In the paper's terms, the cell subset or site label means: CD45RA+CCR7+. These receptor sequences come from a man aged 18-30 years in good health.

This chain uses TRBV6-1 with TRBJ2-1; the match to TRBD2 covers 10 bases. The CDR3 runs 15 residues. V lost 5 bases, J lost 2 bases, and 3 bases stayed unmatched. Germline V CDR1 and CDR2: MNHNS, SASEGT. The CDR3 sequence is CASSILAGTYNEQFF. For the CDR3, the DNA is TGTGCCAGCAGTATACTAGCGGGGACCTACAATGAGCAGTTCTTC.

The rearrangement uses TRBV2 and TRBJ2-5; tentatively, D is TRBD2 (7 bases). The germline CDR1 and CDR2 sequences are SNHLY and FYNNEI. The CDR3 sequence is 14 residues long. The CDR3 nucleotides are TGTGCTACTAAATGGGAGGGGGGCCAAGAGACCCAGTACTTC. Translated, it gives CATKWEGGQETQYF. The full variable domain, completed using reference TRBV2 and TRBJ2-5, is EPEVTQTPSHQVTQMGQEVILRCVPISNHLYFYWYRQILGQKVEFLVSFYNNEISEKSEIFDDQFSVERPDGSNFTLKIRSTKLEDSAMYFCATKWEGGQETQYFGPGTRLLVL.

J is TRBJ1-2 and V is TRBV4-1; D might be TRBD1 (5 bases). The germline CDR1 and CDR2 sequences are MGHRA and YSYEKL. The CDR3 loop spans 14 amino acids. The V end was cut by 4 bases, the J end by 3 bases, with 12 bases between. The CDR3 DNA follows: TGCGCCAGCAGCCCTGCCCAGGGTTACTATGGCTACACCTTC. Amino acids: CASSPAQGYYGYTF.

The rearrangement joins TRBV7-8 to TRBJ1-1, with unresolved D. CDR3 size: 14 residues. With 2 bases removed from V and 3 bases from J, the gap between germline ends came to 10 bases. Per germline, CDR1 SGHVS and CDR2 FQNEAQ. The CDR3 region is CASSLLPEDTEAFF. In DNA form, the CDR3 reads TGTGCCAGCAGCTTACTTCCGGAGGACACTGAAGCTTTCTTT. Looking up the rest from reference TRBV7-8 and TRBJ1-1 gives the full variable domain: GAGVSQSPRYKVAKRGQDVALRCDPISGHVSLFWYQQALGQGPEFLTYFQNEAQLDKSGLPSDRFFAERPEGSVSTLKIQRTQQEDSAVYLCASSLLPEDTEAFFGQGTRLTVV.

A note on this clone: The same CDR3 also results from other DNA sequences found in this sample. The rearrangement joins TRBV27 to TRBJ1-2; D ambiguous. The CDR3 consists of 14 residues. Germline-derived CDR1 and CDR2 are MNHEY and SMNVEV (reference sequence). Trimming removed 3 bases from V and 0 bases from J, with 8 bases in between. In DNA form, the CDR3 reads TGTGCCAGCAGTTTTTCGGGATCTAACTATGGCTACACCTTC. Translated: CASSFSGSNYGYTF.

The chain is built from TRBV7-9 and TRBJ2-1; 14 bases fit TRBD2. There are 16 residues in the CDR3. The V gene's germline CDR1 is SEHNR and CDR2 FQNEAQ (reference sequence). The V gene end was trimmed by 3 bases and the J gene end by 10 bases; junction bases not matched to a gene: 8. The CDR3: CASSFGGTSGSLEQFF. Written as DNA, the CDR3 is TGTGCCAGCAGCTTCGGGGGGACTAGCGGGAGTCTGGAGCAGTTCTTC.

In the case of this clone: Within the sample, other DNA sequences also encode this same CDR3. The chain joins TRBV4-3 to TRBJ1-3, with D uncertain. This CDR3 is 16 amino acids long. Germline-derived CDR1 and CDR2 are LGHNA and YSLEER. The V end was cut by 0 bases, the J end by 0 bases, with 9 bases between. CDR3 loop: CASSQDRVLSGNTIYF. The DNA for the CDR3 is TGCGCCAGCAGCCAAGATAGGGTCCTCTCTGGAAACACCATATATTTT.

J is TRBJ2-1 and V is TRBV11-2; 7 bases match TRBD2. In germline, CDR1 is SGHAT, CDR2 FQNNGV. The CDR3 runs 15 residues. The ends lost 7 bases at V and 7 bases at J; junction bases unmatched: 13. CDR3 DNA: TGTGCCAGCAACTCCCTAGCGGATCCCTGGAATGAGCAGTTCTTC. Translating gives CASNSLADPWNEQFF.

This clone was picked up one time. The chain couples TRBV6-5 to TRBJ1-4; D remains unclear. With 8 bases removed from V and 8 bases from J, the gap between germline ends came to 9 bases. The CDR3 totals 11 residues. The germline V gene has CDR1 MNHEY and CDR2 SVGAGI. The DNA for the CDR3 is TGTGCCAGCTCCCCTGGGGAAAAACTGTTTTTT. Translating it yields CASSPGEKLFF.

About this clone itself: One end of the junction is discordant with germline, which a read error may explain. This chain links TRBV7-7 with TRBJ2-1; 10 bases map to TRBD2. The CDR3 length is 14 residues. The germline CDR1 and CDR2 sequences are SSHAT and FNYEAQ (reference sequence). Here the CDR3 DNA reads TGTGCTAGCAGCCCAGCGGGGGGGTACAATGAGCAGTTCTTC. Its translation is CASSPAGGYNEQFF.

This chain uses TRBV30 with TRBJ2-1, with TRBD1 identical over 10 bases. V lost 1 base to trimming and J lost 9 bases; unmatched junction nucleotides: 9. Germline CDR1 is GTSNPN and CDR2 is SVGIG (reference sequence). The length of the CDR3 is 15 residues. CDR3 in amino acids: CAWSEIGTGVAEQFF. In DNA form, the CDR3 reads TGTGCCTGGAGTGAAATCGGGACAGGGGTTGCTGAGCAGTTCTTC.

The chain joins TRBV2 to TRBJ1-1; D is possibly TRBD1 (5 bases). The CDR3 contains 12 residues. V was trimmed by 7 bases and J by 7 bases, leaving 13 bases between them. Germline V gene lookup returns CDR1 SNHLY and CDR2 FYNNEI. CDR3: CASTPMGVEAFF. In nucleotides, the CDR3 is TGTGCCAGCACCCCAATGGGGGTTGAAGCTTTCTTT.

J is TRBJ1-1 and V is TRBV6-1; no clear D. CDR3 length: 11 amino acids. Germline V gene data show CDR1 as MNHNS and CDR2 as SASEGT. Trimming took 4 bases from V and 6 from J, leaving 6 bases between them. CDR3 nucleotides: TGTGCCAGCAGTGTAACAGCTGAAGCTTTCTTT. Amino acid sequence: CASSVTAEAFF.

This clone was recorded only once. V and J are TRBV10-3 and TRBJ1-6; TRBD1 aligns across 8 bases. The J segment lost 10 bases and the V segment lost 8 bases, leaving 7 bases of the junction unmatched. From germline, CDR1 is ENHRY and CDR2 SYGVKD. CDR3 size: 13 residues. Here the CDR3 reads CAIGQGEGSPLHF. The CDR3, as DNA: TGTGCCATCGGACAGGGTGAGGGCTCACCCCTCCACTTT.

This clone showed up just once. This chain connects TRBV6-1 to TRBJ2-1; D possibly uses TRBD1 or TRBD2 (5 bases each). Per the germline V gene, CDR1 is MNHNS and CDR2 is SASEGT. The CDR3 covers 16 residues. Trimming shortened V by 4 bases and J by 0 bases, and 13 bases separated the two germline ends. The CDR3 DNA sequence: TGTGCCAGCAGTGTTTTGGGGACGGTCTCCTACAATGAGCAGTTCTTC. Its protein product is CASSVLGTVSYNEQFF.

This chain connects TRBV7-2 to TRBJ2-5; D call uncertain. V was clipped by 2 bases and J by 5 bases, with 6 bases between them. The CDR3 spans 12 residues. Germline V gives CDR1 SGHTA, CDR2 FQGNSA. Here the CDR3 DNA reads TGTGCCAGCAGCTTACAAGTGGAGACCCAGTACTTC. Protein: CASSLQVETQYF.

As to this clone: This sample includes further DNA sequences coding for the same CDR3. V usage is TRBV29-1 and J usage is TRBJ2-2; 8 nucleotides agree with TRBD1. The CDR3 consists of 14 residues. Germline V gene sequence: CDR1 SQVTM, CDR2 ANQGSEA. V lost 6 bases to trimming and J lost 6 bases; unmatched junction nucleotides: 9. As DNA, the CDR3 is TGCAGCGTAGGACAGGGCGTTGGAGCCGGGGAGCTGTTTTTT. This codes for CSVGQGVGAGELFF.

This clone was found once. This chain joins TRBV7-6 and TRBJ1-1; no clear D. The CDR3 sequence is 13 residues long. V was clipped by 7 bases and J by 4 bases, with 13 bases between them. Germline CDR1 and CDR2: SGHVS and FNYEAQ. CDR3 amino acids: CASNITWSTEAFF. The CDR3 DNA reads TGTGCCAGCAACATTACCTGGAGCACTGAAGCTTTCTTT. Full variable domain (outside the CDR3, taken from reference TRBV7-6 and TRBJ1-1): GAGVSQSPRYKVTKRGQDVALRCDPISGHVSLYWYRQALGQGPEFLTYFNYEAQQDKSGLPNDRFSAERPEGSISTLTIQRTEQRDSAMYRCASNITWSTEAFFGQGTRLTVV.

This chain uses TRBV6-6 with TRBJ2-7, with D tentatively TRBD1 or TRBD2 (5 bases each). CDR3 length equals 15 residues. CDR1 and CDR2 (germline): MNHNY, SVGAGI (reference sequence). V was trimmed by 6 bases and J by 2 bases, leaving 17 bases between them. The CDR3 DNA is TGTGCCAGCAGAGGCCTCCGGGACGGCGCCTACGAGCAGTACTTC. It is translated as CASRGLRDGAYEQYF.

This clone has just one count. This chain uses TRBV9 with TRBJ2-2; TRBD1 aligns across 7 bases. The CDR3 totals 17 residues. The V and J ends lost 1 base and 3 bases, in that order; junction bases with no gene match: 9. Germline values: CDR1 SGDLS, CDR2 YYNGEE. Written as DNA, the CDR3 is TGTGCCAGCAGCGTACGACAGGGTAAAGAGGACACCGGGGAGCTGTTTTTT. It specifies CASSVRQGKEDTGELFF.

Points on this clone: Compared with germline, one end of the junction differs, possibly owing to a read error. V usage is TRBV6-6 and J usage is TRBJ2-4; D is perhaps TRBD1 (6 bases). This CDR3 is 14 amino acids long. Germline loops: CDR1 MNHNY, CDR2 SVGAGI (reference sequence). Written as DNA, the CDR3 is TGTGCCAGCAGTTTGAACAGGGTCAAAGACATTCAGTACTTC. Its translation is CASSLNRVKDIQYF.

The chain employs TRBV6-1 and TRBJ1-4; D gene ambiguous. V dropped 7 bases and J dropped 4 bases, with 13 bases sitting between them. CDR1 and CDR2 from the germline V gene are MNHNS and SASEGT. The CDR3 length is 14 residues. The CDR3 region is CASIQQFFNEKLFF. CDR3 bases: TGTGCCAGCATCCAACAGTTTTTTAATGAAAAACTGTTTTTT.

The chain recombines TRBV11-2 with TRBJ2-3, with a tentative D call TRBD2 (5 bases). The CDR3 contains 14 residues. The germline V gene has CDR1 SGHAT and CDR2 FQNNGV. Trimming took off 0 bases at V and 3 bases at J, with 7 bases between the two ends. CDR3 nucleotide sequence: TGTGCCAGCAGCTTAGAGGGAGTGACAGATACGCAGTATTTT. Its translation is CASSLEGVTDTQYF.

The chain combines TRBV5-6 with TRBJ2-7, with 8 positions matching TRBD1. J gave up 7 bases and V 1 base, and 10 bases lay outside the gene matches. CDR1 is SGHDT and CDR2 is YYEEEE in the germline V gene. The length of the CDR3 is 15 residues. The CDR3 sequence: CASSLWGTGVPEQYF. The CDR3 DNA reads as TGTGCCAGCAGCTTGTGGGGGACAGGAGTCCCTGAGCAGTACTTC.

This clone has a handful of counts. V usage is TRBV7-9 and J usage is TRBJ2-1, with 7 bases matching TRBD2. CDR1 SEHNR and CDR2 FQNEAQ come from the germline V gene (reference sequence). The V segment lost 7 bases and the J segment 4 bases; nucleotides outside the gene matches: 10. This CDR3 has 15 amino acids. The CDR3 here is CASTLVGLHYNEQFF. DNA for the CDR3: TGTGCCAGCACCCTAGTGGGACTACATTACAATGAGCAGTTCTTC.

V usage is TRBV28 and J usage is TRBJ2-1, with D perhaps matching TRBD1 or TRBD2 (5 bases each). V was trimmed by 7 bases and J by 1 base, leaving 17 bases between them. The V gene's germline CDR1 is MDHEN and CDR2 SYDVKM. This CDR3 is built from 16 residues. CDR3 residues: CASMGRQFNSYNEQFF. In DNA form, the CDR3 reads TGTGCCAGCATGGGGAGACAGTTCAATTCCTACAATGAGCAGTTCTTC.

The chain has TRBV25-1 and TRBJ2-3; possibly TRBD2 for D (7 bases). V was pared by 1 base and J by 3 bases, with 17 bases between. Looked up from germline, CDR1 is MGHDK and CDR2 is SYGVNS. The CDR3 length is 17 residues. This chain's CDR3 is CASSEWEGVRGTDTQYF. DNA for the CDR3: TGTGCCAGCAGTGAATGGGAGGGGGTTCGCGGGACAGATACGCAGTATTTT.

The count of this clone is one. The V call is TRBV5-6, the J call TRBJ2-7; the match to TRBD1 covers 7 bases. The germline CDR1 and CDR2 sequences are SGHDT and YYEEEE. CDR3 length equals 14 residues. The junction had 5 bases not matched to a gene; V was cut back by 4 bases and J by 1 base. CDR3 protein: CASSHGTASYEQYF. CDR3 coding DNA: TGTGCCAGCAGCCATGGGACAGCATCCTACGAGCAGTACTTC. The variable domain in full, completed from reference TRBV5-6 and TRBJ2-7, reads DAGVTQSPTHLIKTRGQQVTLRCSPKSGHDTVSWYQQALGQGPQFIFQYYEEEERQRGNFPDRFSGHQFPNYSSELNVNALLLGDSALYLCASSHGTASYEQYFGPGTRLTVT.

V and J are TRBV5-6 and TRBJ2-3; D is undetermined. CDR1 and CDR2 (germline): SGHDT, YYEEEE. Trimming took 0 bases from V and 0 from J, leaving 11 bases between them. The length of the CDR3 is 16 residues. As DNA, the CDR3 is TGTGCCAGCAGCTTGGCCATTTTAGGCAGCACAGATACGCAGTATTTT. Amino acid sequence: CASSLAILGSTDTQYF.